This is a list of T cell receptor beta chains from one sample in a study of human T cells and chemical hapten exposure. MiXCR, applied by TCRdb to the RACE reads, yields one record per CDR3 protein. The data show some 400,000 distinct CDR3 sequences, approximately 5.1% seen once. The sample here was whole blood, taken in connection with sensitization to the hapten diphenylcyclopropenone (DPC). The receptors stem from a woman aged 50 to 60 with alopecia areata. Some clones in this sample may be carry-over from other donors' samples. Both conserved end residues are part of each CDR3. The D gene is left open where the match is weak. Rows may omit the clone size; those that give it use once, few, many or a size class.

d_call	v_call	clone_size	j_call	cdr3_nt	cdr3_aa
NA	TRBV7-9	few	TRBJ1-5	TGTGCCAGCAGCTTATACGGGGATCAGCCCCAGCATTTT	CASSLYGDQPQHF
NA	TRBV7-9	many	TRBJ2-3	TGTGCCAGCAGCCCCCCCCAGCACCGAACGCAGTATTTT	CASSPPQHRTQYF
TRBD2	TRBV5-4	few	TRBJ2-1	TGTGCCAGCAGCCAGAGCGGGGGGGCCTGGGAGCAGTTCTTC	CASSQSGGAWEQFF
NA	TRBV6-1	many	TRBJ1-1	TGTGCCAGCAGGACCGGAGGGGGTCTGGGGGCTTTCTTT	CASRTGGGLGAFF
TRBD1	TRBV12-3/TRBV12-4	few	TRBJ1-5	TGTGCCAGCAGCTTGACAGGGATGAATCAGCCCCAGCATTTT	CASSLTGMNQPQHF
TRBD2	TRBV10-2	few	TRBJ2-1	TGCGCCAGCGAACTAGCGGGGGGGCTAGGGGATGAGCAGTTCTTC	CASELAGGLGDEQFF
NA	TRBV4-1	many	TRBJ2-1	TGCGCCAGCAGCCCCATCCCGGACGGATATGAGCAGTTCTTC	CASSPIPDGYEQFF
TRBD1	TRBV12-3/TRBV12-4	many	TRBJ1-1	TGTGCCAGCCTCCGGAGGGGGCGTACTGAAGCTTTCTTT	CASLRRGRTEAFF
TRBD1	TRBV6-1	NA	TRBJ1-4	TGTGCCAGCACCAAACGACAGGGGACAACTAATGAAAAACTGTTTTTT	CASTKRQGTTNEKLFF
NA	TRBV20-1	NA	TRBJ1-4	TGCAGTGCCCGAGACCCCGGGGGGCCAACTAATGAAAAACTGTTTTTT	CSARDPGGPTNEKLFF
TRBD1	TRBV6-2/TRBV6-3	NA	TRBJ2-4	TGTGCCAGCAGTTACTCGACAGGGGGCGCGGGCAAAAACATTCAGTACTTC	CASSYSTGGAGKNIQYF
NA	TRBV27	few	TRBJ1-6	TGTGCCAGCACCTTATCTACGGGTGCTAATTCACCCCTCCACTTT	CASTLSTGANSPLHF
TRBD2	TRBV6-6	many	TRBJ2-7	TGTGCCAGCAGCCCGCCTGGCGGGGAGGGGTCTCGAGAGCAGTACTTC	CASSPPGGEGSREQYF
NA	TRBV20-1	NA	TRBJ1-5	TGCAGTGCTAGTACGGCAGCGAATCAGCCCCAGCATTTT	CSASTAANQPQHF
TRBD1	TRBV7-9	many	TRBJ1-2	TGTGCCAGCAGACCGACAGGGGGCTGGGGCTACACCTTC	CASRPTGGWGYTF
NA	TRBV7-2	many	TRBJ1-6	TGTGCCAGCAGCTTAGGGCCATCGGGGTCACCCCTCCACTTT	CASSLGPSGSPLHF
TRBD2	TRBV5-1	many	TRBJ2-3	TGCGCCAGCAGAGGCGGACTAGCGGGATATACAGATACGCAGTATTTT	CASRGGLAGYTDTQYF
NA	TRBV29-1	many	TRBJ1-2	TGCAGCGTTGCCTTCCGAGGTAGTGGCTACACCTTC	CSVAFRGSGYTF
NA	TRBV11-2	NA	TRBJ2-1	TGTGCCAGCAGCTTAGTGGGTGACTATAACAATGAGCAGTTCTTC	CASSLVGDYNNEQFF
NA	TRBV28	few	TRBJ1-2	TGTGCCAGCAGTCCAACCCCCCCAAGTCGGAACTATGGCTACACCTTC	CASSPTPPSRNYGYTF
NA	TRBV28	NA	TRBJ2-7	TGTGCCAGCAGTTCTCGAGGAATCCTCTACGAGCAGTACTTC	CASSSRGILYEQYF
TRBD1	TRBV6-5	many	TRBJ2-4	TGTGCCAGCAGGCCCGGACAGGGTAATAGCAAAAACATTCAGTACTTC	CASRPGQGNSKNIQYF
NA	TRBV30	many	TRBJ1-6	TGTGCCTGGGGCAGGGGAGGATTGAATTCACCCCTCCACTTT	CAWGRGGLNSPLHF
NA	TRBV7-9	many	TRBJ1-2	TGTGCCAGCAGCTTAGGAACAGGCAACTATGGCTACACCTTC	CASSLGTGNYGYTF
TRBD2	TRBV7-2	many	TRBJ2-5	TGTGCCAGCAGCTTGACTAGCGGGAGTGGGGAGACCCAGTACTTC	CASSLTSGSGETQYF
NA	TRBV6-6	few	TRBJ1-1	TGTGCCAGCAGTTCCCCGGGACGATGGTTGGCTTTCTTT	CASSSPGRWLAFF
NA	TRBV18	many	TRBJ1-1	TGTGCCAGCTCACCCCCTGGGGTGAACACTGAAGCTTTCTTT	CASSPPGVNTEAFF
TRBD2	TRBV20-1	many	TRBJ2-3	TGCAGTGCTAGACTAGCGGGAGGAAGAGATACGCAGTATTTT	CSARLAGGRDTQYF
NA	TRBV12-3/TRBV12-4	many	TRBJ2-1	TGTGCCAGCAGTTTAGCGTCCGGTCTTAGCTCCTACAATGAGCAGTTCTTC	CASSLASGLSSYNEQFF
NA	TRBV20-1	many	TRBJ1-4	TGCAGTGCTAGGGGCGTAGGGGGGCTGTTTTTT	CSARGVGGLFF
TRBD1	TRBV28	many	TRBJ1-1	TGTGCCAGCGGCGGAGGGGGCCCTACTGAAGCTTTCTTT	CASGGGGPTEAFF
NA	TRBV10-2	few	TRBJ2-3	TGCGCCAGCAGTGAGTCAGGAGGGTTTGACGATACGCAGTATTTT	CASSESGGFDDTQYF
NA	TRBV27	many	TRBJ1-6	TGTGCCAGCAGTTTAAGGCAGGGAAACAGTTCACCCCTCCACTTT	CASSLRQGNSSPLHF
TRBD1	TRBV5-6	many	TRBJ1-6	TGTGCCAGCAGCTTGGGGACAGGGAACAAGTCACCCCTCCACTTT	CASSLGTGNKSPLHF
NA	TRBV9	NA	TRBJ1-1	TGTGCCAGCGGAGGGCCCCGGCGGACTGAAGCTTTCTTT	CASGGPRRTEAFF
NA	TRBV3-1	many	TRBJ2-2	TGTGCCAGCAGCCAAGGGACCGGGGAGCTGTTTTTT	CASSQGTGELFF
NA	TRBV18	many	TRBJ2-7	TGTGCCAGCTCACCCGACAGTAGCTCCTACGAGCAGTACTTC	CASSPDSSSYEQYF
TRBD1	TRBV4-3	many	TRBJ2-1	TGCGCCAGCAGCCTACTACCGGGACAGGGGGCGCGGGAGCAGTTCTTC	CASSLLPGQGAREQFF
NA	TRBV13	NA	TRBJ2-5	TGTGCCAGCAGCTTAACTAGATCTCAAGAGACCCAGTACTTC	CASSLTRSQETQYF
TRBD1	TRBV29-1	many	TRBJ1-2	TGCAGCGTCACAACAGGGGGCCCTGGCTACACCTTC	CSVTTGGPGYTF
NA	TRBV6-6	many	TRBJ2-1	TGTGCCAGCACCTATCCGGGGGACTACAATGAGCAGTTCTTC	CASTYPGDYNEQFF
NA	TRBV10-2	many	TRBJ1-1	TGCGCCAGCAGTCTGACAGGAGAGTTTGAAGCTTTCTTT	CASSLTGEFEAFF
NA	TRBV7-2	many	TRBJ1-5	TGTGCCAGCAGCTTGGGGTATAGCAATCAGCCCCAGCATTTT	CASSLGYSNQPQHF
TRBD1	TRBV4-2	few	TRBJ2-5	TGTGCCAGCAGCCAATTCCGGGACAGTCCAGAGACCCAGTACTTC	CASSQFRDSPETQYF
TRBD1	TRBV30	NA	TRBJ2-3	TGTGCCTGGAGAGTTGGGGGACAGGCGGATACGCAGTATTTT	CAWRVGGQADTQYF
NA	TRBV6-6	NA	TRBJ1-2	TGTGCCAGCACCCCCTCGGACGGCCCCTATGGCTACACCTTC	CASTPSDGPYGYTF
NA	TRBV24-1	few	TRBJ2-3	TGTGCCACCAGTGCTACCGGGAGTGGTACGCAGTATTTT	CATSATGSGTQYF
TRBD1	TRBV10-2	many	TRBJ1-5	TGCGCCAGCAGGACAGGGCGGGAGCAGCCCCAGCATTTT	CASRTGREQPQHF
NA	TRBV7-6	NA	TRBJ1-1	TGTGCCAGCAGCTTTTCTGGGTTGCCCACTGAAGCTTTCTTT	CASSFSGLPTEAFF
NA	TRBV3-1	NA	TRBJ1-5	TGTGCCAGCAGCCAGGGTAGACAGGCCAATCAGCCCCAGCATTTT	CASSQGRQANQPQHF
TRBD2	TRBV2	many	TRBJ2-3	TGTGCCAGCAGCGCCGGGACTAGCGTCACAGATACGCAGTATTTT	CASSAGTSVTDTQYF
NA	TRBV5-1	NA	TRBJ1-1	TGCGCCAGCAGCTTGGAGGGATTGGGTATGAACACTGAAGCTTTCTTT	CASSLEGLGMNTEAFF
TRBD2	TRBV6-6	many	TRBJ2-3	TGTGCCAGCAGTTACGGAGCGGGGGTGGGAGATACGCAGTATTTT	CASSYGAGVGDTQYF
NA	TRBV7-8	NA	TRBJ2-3	TGTGCCAGCACCCTTAGCTCGATCTTCACAGATACGCAGTATTTT	CASTLSSIFTDTQYF
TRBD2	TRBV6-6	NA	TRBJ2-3	TGTGCCAGCAGTTCCGAACTAGCGGGAGGTACAGATACGCAGTATTTT	CASSSELAGGTDTQYF
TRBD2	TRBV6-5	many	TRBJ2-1	TGTGCCAGCAGCCCCAGGACTAGCGGGCAGCAGTTCTTC	CASSPRTSGQQFF
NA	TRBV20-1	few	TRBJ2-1	TGCAGTGCTAGTGGGGCCCATCAATACAATGAGCAGTTCTTC	CSASGAHQYNEQFF
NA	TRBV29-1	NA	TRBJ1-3	TGCAGCGTTAATCTTGGGTCCGGAAACACCATATATTTT	CSVNLGSGNTIYF
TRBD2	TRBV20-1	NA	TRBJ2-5	TGCAGTGCTAGCGCGGGGGGTCAAGAGACCCAGTACTTC	CSASAGGQETQYF